The 7 T cell receptor beta chains reported below all come from one sample, sequenced in a study of cytomegalovirus exposure and HLA in healthy donors. Researchers ran the PCR with 60 Vbeta and 13 Jbeta primers. Assay: immunoSEQ multiplex PCR; the TCRdb copy retains only in-frame clones and omits some. The sample consists of some 81,000 clones, more than 65% of them appearing once. The specimen sequenced was PBMCs. The source of these receptors is a woman between 40 and 50 years old in good health and CMV-seropositive.

This chain connects TRBV5-4 to TRBJ1-1, with D maybe TRBD1 (6 bases). CDR1 SGHNT and CDR2 YYREEE come from the germline V gene (reference sequence). The V and J ends lost 5 bases and 1 base respectively, with 12 bases between them. This CDR3 comprises 14 residues. The CDR3 here is CASRIGQPNTEAFF. The CDR3 DNA reads TGTGCCAGCAGGATAGGACAGCCGAACACTGAAGCTTTCTTT.

This clone was seen a handful of times. The V and J genes are TRBV4-2 and TRBJ2-7, with D possibly matching TRBD1 (5 bases). CDR1 and CDR2 (germline): LGHNA, YNFKEQ. The CDR3 has 15 amino acids. Trimming pared 0 bases from V and 6 bases from J, leaving 15 bases between. CDR3 loop: CASSQEVQGRGEQYF. CDR3 DNA sequence: TGTGCCAGCAGCCAAGAAGTTCAGGGTAGGGGCGAGCAGTACTTC.

In its sample, this clone was seen a few times. The chain has TRBV27 and TRBJ1-1; D is uncertain. V was shortened by 4 bases and J by 3 bases, with 9 bases between the two germline ends. Germline V gives CDR1 MNHEY, CDR2 SMNVEV (reference sequence). The CDR3 is 13 amino acids. The CDR3 region has the DNA TGTGCCAGCAGTTCCCCTCGGGACACTGAAGCTTTCTTT. It encodes CASSSPRDTEAFF.

The chain recombines TRBV5-1 with TRBJ2-1; possibly TRBD2 for D (5 bases). Germline assignment: CDR1 SGHRS and CDR2 YFSETQ. The CDR3 length is 14 residues. V lost 2 bases, J lost 8 bases, and 14 bases lay in between. The CDR3 protein is CASSFSGSRDEQFF. The DNA for the CDR3 is TGCGCCAGCAGCTTTTCTGGTTCGAGGGATGAGCAGTTCTTC. The whole variable domain, remainder taken from reference TRBV5-1 and TRBJ2-1, is KAGVTQTPRYLIKTRGQQVTLSCSPISGHRSVSWYQQTPGQGLQFLFEYFSETQRNKGNFPGRFSGRQFSNSRSEMNVSTLELGDSALYLCASSFSGSRDEQFFGPGTRLTVL.

This rearrangement joins TRBV4-3 to TRBJ2-7; TRBD2 is a possible D gene (6 bases). Per the germline V gene, CDR1 is LGHNA and CDR2 is YSLEER. Trimming pared 4 bases from V and 0 bases from J, leaving 13 bases between. The CDR3 consists of 15 residues. Written as DNA, the CDR3 is TGCGCCAGCAGCCCCAGGGTGGGGGGCTCCTACGAGCAGTACTTC. This translates into CASSPRVGGSYEQYF.

This chain connects TRBV12-5 to TRBJ2-5, with D possibly TRBD1 on 5 matching bases. Germline V gene sequence: CDR1 LGHNT, CDR2 FRNRAP. This CDR3 contains 14 residues. V shed 7 bases and J shed 2 bases, with 14 bases lying between them. The CDR3 region has the DNA TGTGCTAGTGCCCCCGCAGGGTCACAAGAGACCCAGTACTTC. Translating gives CASAPAGSQETQYF. The full variable domain, completed using reference TRBV12-5 and TRBJ2-5, is DARVTQTPRHKVTEMGQEVTMRCQPILGHNTVFWYRQTMMQGLELLAYFRNRAPLDDSGMPKDRFSAEMPDATLATLKIQPSEPRDSAVYFCASAPAGSQETQYFGPGTRLLVL.

This chain joins TRBV18 and TRBJ2-7; maybe TRBD2 (6 bases). The CDR3 length is 14 residues. Germline CDR1 and CDR2: KGHSH and LQKENI. V was trimmed by 3 bases and J by 0 bases, leaving 9 bases between them. The CDR3 loop is CASSPGGFSYEQYF. CDR3 bases: TGTGCCAGCTCACCCGGGGGATTCTCCTACGAGCAGTACTTC.